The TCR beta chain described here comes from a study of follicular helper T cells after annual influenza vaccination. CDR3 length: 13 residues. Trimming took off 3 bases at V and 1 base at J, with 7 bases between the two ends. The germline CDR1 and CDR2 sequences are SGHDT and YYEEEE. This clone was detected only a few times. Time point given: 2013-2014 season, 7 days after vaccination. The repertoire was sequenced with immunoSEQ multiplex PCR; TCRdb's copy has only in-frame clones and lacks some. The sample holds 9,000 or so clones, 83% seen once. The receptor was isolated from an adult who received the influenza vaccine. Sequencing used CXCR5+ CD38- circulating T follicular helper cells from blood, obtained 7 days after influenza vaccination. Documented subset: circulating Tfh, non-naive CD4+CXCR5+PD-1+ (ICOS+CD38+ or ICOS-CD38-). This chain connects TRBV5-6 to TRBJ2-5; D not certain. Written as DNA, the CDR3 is TGTGCCAGCAGCTCTGGTCCCCAAGAGACCCAGTACTTC. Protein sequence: CASSSGPQETQYF.